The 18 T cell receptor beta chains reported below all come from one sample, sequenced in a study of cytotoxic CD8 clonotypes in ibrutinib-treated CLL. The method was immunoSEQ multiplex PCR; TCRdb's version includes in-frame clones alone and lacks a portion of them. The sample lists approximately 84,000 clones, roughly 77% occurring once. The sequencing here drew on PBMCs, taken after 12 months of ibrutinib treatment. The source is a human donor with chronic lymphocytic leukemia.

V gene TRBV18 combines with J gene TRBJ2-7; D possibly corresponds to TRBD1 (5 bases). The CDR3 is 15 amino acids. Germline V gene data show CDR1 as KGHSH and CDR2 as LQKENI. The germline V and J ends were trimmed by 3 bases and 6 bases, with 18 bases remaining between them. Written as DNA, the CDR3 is TGTGCCAGCTCACCCTGGGGCAGCCACGGACCCGAGCAGTACTTC. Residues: CASSPWGSHGPEQYF.

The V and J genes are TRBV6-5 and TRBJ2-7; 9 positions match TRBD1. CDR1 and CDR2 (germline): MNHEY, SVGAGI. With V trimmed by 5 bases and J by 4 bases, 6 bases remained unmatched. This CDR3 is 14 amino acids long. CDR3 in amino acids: CASSPQTGGYEQYF. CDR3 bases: TGTGCCAGCAGTCCGCAGACAGGGGGATACGAGCAGTACTTC.

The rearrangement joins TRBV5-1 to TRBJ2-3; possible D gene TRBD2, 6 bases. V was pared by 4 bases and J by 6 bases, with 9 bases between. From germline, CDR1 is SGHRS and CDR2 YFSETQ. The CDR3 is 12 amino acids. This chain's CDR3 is CASSGGTDTQYF. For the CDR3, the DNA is TGCGCCAGCAGCGGGGGGACCGATACGCAGTATTTT.

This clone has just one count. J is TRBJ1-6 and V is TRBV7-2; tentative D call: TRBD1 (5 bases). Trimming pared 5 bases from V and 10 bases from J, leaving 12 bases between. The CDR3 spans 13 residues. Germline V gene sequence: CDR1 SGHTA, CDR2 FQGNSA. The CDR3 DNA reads TGTGCCAGCAGCATCGGCCCAGGGTCACCCCTCCACTTT. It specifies CASSIGPGSPLHF.

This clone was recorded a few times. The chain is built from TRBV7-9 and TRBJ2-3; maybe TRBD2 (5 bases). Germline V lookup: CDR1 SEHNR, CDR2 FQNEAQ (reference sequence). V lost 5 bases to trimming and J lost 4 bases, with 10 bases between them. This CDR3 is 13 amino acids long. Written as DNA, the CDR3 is TGTGCCAGCAGCCCCGTCGGGGCAGATACGCAGTATTTT. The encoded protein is CASSPVGADTQYF. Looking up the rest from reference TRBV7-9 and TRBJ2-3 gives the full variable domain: DTGVSQNPRHKITKRGQNVTFRCDPISEHNRLYWYRQTLGQGPEFLTYFQNEAQLEKSRLLSDRFSAERPKGSFSTLEIQRTEQGDSAMYLCASSPVGADTQYFGPGTRLTVL.

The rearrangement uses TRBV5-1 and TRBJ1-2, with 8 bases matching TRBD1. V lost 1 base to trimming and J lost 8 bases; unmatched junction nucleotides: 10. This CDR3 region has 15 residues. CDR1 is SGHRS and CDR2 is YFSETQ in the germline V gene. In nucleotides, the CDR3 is TGCGCCAGCAGCTTGATGGGGACAGGCATTTGGGGCTACACCTTC. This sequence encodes CASSLMGTGIWGYTF.

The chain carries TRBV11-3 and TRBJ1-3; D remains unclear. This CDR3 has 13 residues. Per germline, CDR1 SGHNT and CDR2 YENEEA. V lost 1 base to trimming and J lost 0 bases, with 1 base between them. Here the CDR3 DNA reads TGTGCCAGCAGCTTAGGCTCTGGAAACACCATATATTTT. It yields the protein CASSLGSGNTIYF. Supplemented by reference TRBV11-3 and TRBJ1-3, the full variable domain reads EAGVVQSPRYKIIEKKQPVAFWCNPISGHNTLYWYLQNLGQGPELLIRYENEEAVDDSQLPKDRFSAERLKGVDSTLKIQPAELGDSAVYLCASSLGSGNTIYFGEGSWLTVV.

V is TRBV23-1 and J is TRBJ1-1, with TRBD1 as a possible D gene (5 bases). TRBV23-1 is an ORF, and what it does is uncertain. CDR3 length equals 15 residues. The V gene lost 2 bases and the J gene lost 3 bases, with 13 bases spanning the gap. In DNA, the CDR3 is TGCGCCAGCAGTCAACCGGGACTGGTGGACACTGAAGCTTTCTTT. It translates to CASSQPGLVDTEAFF.

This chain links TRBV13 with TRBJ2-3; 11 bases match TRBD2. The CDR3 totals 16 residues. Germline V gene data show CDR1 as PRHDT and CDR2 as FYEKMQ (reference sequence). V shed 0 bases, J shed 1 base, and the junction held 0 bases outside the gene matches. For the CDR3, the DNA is TGTGCCAGCAGCTTAGGGGGACTAGCGGGCACAGATACGCAGTATTTT. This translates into CASSLGGLAGTDTQYF.

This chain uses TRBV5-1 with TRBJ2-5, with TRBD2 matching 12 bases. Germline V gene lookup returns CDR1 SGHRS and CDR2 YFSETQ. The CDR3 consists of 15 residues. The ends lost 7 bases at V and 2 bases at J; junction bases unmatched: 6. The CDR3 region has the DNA TGCGCCAGCCGCCCCGGGACTAGCGGGCAAGAGACCCAGTACTTC. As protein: CASRPGTSGQETQYF.

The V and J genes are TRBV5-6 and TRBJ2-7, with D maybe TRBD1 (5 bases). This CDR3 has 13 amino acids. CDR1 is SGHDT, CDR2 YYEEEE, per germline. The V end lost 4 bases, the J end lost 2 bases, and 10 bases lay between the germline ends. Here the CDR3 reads CASSPQGPYEQYF. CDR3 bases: TGTGCCAGCAGCCCCCAGGGCCCCTACGAGCAGTACTTC.

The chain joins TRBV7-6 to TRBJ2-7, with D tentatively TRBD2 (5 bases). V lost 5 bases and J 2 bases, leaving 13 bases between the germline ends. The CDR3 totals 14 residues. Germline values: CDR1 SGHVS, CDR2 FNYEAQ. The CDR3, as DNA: TGTGCCAGCAGCGTAGGGTCGGGGACCTACGAGCAGTACTTC. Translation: CASSVGSGTYEQYF.

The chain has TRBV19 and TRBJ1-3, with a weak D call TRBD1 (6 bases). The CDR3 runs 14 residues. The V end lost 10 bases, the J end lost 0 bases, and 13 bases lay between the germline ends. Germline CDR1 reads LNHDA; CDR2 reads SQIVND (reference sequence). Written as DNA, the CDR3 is TGTGCCACCTCGACAGGCTTCTCTGGAAACACCATATATTTT. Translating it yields CATSTGFSGNTIYF.

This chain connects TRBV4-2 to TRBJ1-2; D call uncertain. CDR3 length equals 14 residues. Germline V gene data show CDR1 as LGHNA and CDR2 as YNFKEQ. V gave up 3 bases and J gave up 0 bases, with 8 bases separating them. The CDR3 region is CASSQSIANYGYTF. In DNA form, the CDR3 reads TGTGCCAGCAGCCAGAGCATAGCTAACTATGGCTACACCTTC.

Written as DNA, the CDR3 is TGTGCCAGCTCACCACCAGGGACGGGGCAGTACTTC. The encoded protein is CASSPPGTGQYF. The rearrangement links TRBV18 to TRBJ2-7; D tentatively fits TRBD1 or TRBD2 (5 bases each). The CDR3 sequence is 12 residues long. With 0 bases removed from V and 9 bases from J, the gap between germline ends came to 9 bases. Per germline, CDR1 KGHSH and CDR2 LQKENI.

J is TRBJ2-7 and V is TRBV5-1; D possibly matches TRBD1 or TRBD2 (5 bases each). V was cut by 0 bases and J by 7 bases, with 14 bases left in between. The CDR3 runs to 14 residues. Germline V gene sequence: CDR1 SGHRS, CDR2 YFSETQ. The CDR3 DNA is TGCGCCAGCAGCTTGGGGGGGTTCCACGGAGAGCAGTACTTC. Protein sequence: CASSLGGFHGEQYF.

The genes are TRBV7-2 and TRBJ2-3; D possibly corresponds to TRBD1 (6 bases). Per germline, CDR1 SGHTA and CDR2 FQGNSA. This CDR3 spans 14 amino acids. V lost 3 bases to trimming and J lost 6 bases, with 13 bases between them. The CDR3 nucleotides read TGTGCCAGCAGCTTCTGGGGGCCCGGGGATACGCAGTATTTT. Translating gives CASSFWGPGDTQYF.

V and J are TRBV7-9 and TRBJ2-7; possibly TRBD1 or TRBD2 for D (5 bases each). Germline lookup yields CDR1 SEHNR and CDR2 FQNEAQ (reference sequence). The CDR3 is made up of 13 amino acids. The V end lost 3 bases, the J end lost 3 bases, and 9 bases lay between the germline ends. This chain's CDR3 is CASSFGGGYEQYF. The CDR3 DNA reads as TGTGCCAGCAGCTTTGGGGGTGGCTACGAGCAGTACTTC.